These 30 T cell receptor beta chains came from one sample sequenced in a study of CD8+ T cells in alopecia areata. Treatment specified: oral pan-JAK inhibitor, 5-10 mg twice daily. Following RNA extraction, reverse transcription yielded cDNA that acted as the sequencing template. Method: immunoSEQ multiplex PCR; TCRdb's copy keeps in-frame clones and lacks some. The sample contains around 100,000 clones, around three fifths of which appear only once. This material consisted of CD4+ T cells sorted from blood, taken at week 24, from a patient treated with tofacitinib. Receptor source: a human donor with alopecia areata.

The CDR3 sequence is CASSQPGTGNAFF. The CDR3 DNA reads TGTGCCAGCAGCCAACCCGGGACAGGGAACGCTTTCTTT. The rearrangement joins TRBV14 to TRBJ1-1, with 9 bases fitting TRBD1. Germline trimming cut 2 bases from V and 11 bases from J; bases unmatched to any gene: 6. The germline V gene encodes CDR1 SGHDN and CDR2 FVKESK. The CDR3 is 13 residues long.

This chain joins TRBV2 and TRBJ1-6; D is unclear. CDR1 is SNHLY and CDR2 is FYNNEI in the germline V gene. The CDR3 has 15 amino acids. The germline V and J ends were trimmed by 3 bases and 2 bases, with 8 bases remaining between them. CDR3 residues: CASSDHSTYNSPLHF. The CDR3 DNA is TGTGCCAGCAGTGACCACAGCACCTATAATTCACCCCTCCACTTT.

The gene calls are TRBV29-1 and TRBJ1-2; D is possibly TRBD1 (5 bases). The CDR3 consists of 12 residues. The germline V gene encodes CDR1 SQVTM and CDR2 ANQGSEA. V shed 5 bases and J shed 7 bases, with 14 bases lying between them. The CDR3 nucleotides are TGCAGCGTTTCCGGGACTTTTGGTGGCTACACCTTC. Amino acids: CSVSGTFGGYTF.

J is TRBJ2-4 and V is TRBV29-1, with 10 bases identical to TRBD2. V shed 6 bases and J 9 bases; nucleotides not matched to a gene: 14. The CDR3 is made up of 15 amino acids. CDR1 is SQVTM and CDR2 is ANQGSEA in the germline V gene. The CDR3 region has the DNA TGCAGCGTGAGTCCTCTAGCGGGGGCCGAGGGCATTCAGTACTTC. It codes for CSVSPLAGAEGIQYF.

The V gene is TRBV6-1, the J gene TRBJ2-5; 9 nucleotides line up with TRBD1. J was trimmed by 5 bases and V by 7 bases; bases with no gene match: 11. The CDR3 sequence is 15 residues long. CDR1 and CDR2 (germline): MNHNS, SASEGT. The CDR3 DNA reads as TGTGCCAGCACCTGGGACAGGGTGGGCGGCGAGACCCAGTACTTC. It translates to CASTWDRVGGETQYF.

This chain uses TRBV2 with TRBJ2-1, with 11 bases fitting TRBD1. The CDR3 runs 13 residues. V was clipped by 7 bases and J by 9 bases; unmatched bases: 5. Germline-derived CDR1 and CDR2 are SNHLY and FYNNEI. In DNA form, the CDR3 reads TGTGCCAGCACAGGACAGGGGGCTGTTGAGCAGTTCTTC. Translating it yields CASTGQGAVEQFF.

J is TRBJ2-7 and V is TRBV29-1; D gene uncertain. Germline CDR1 reads SQVTM; CDR2 reads ANQGSEA. Trimming stripped 4 bases from V and 0 bases from J, with 13 bases between. This CDR3 contains 14 residues. As DNA, the CDR3 is TGCAGCGTTGCTCCGGGCCTGAGCTCCTACGAGCAGTACTTC. Translation gives CSVAPGLSSYEQYF.

This chain connects TRBV9 to TRBJ2-2; D gene uncertain. Deletions cut 0 bases from V and 0 bases from J, with 6 bases between. Per germline, CDR1 SGDLS and CDR2 YYNGEE. The CDR3 runs 15 residues. This CDR3 is CASSVVDANTGELFF. The CDR3 region has the DNA TGTGCCAGCAGCGTAGTAGATGCGAACACCGGGGAGCTGTTTTTT.

This clone was recorded a few times. The chain has TRBV5-1 and TRBJ1-2; 7 positions match TRBD1. Germline-derived CDR1 and CDR2 are SGHRS and YFSETQ. This CDR3 spans 13 amino acids. V shed 4 bases and J 2 bases; nucleotides not matched to a gene: 2. The chain's CDR3 is CASSATGNYGYTF. The DNA of the CDR3 is TGCGCCAGCAGCGCGACAGGGAACTATGGCTACACCTTC.

This sequence joins TRBV6-5 and TRBJ2-1; D possibly corresponds to TRBD1 (5 bases). CDR1 MNHEY and CDR2 SVGAGI come from the germline V gene. V lost 7 bases and J lost 4, with 17 bases in between. CDR3 length equals 15 residues. The CDR3 nucleotides read TGTGCCAGCACTTCGACGGCTGCAGGGTACAATGAGCAGTTCTTC. It is translated as CASTSTAAGYNEQFF.

The chain couples TRBV30 to TRBJ2-2; D is perhaps TRBD2 (6 bases). The CDR3 has 13 residues. Trimming removed 5 bases at V and 3 bases at J, with 10 bases between. The germline V gene encodes CDR1 GTSNPN and CDR2 SVGIG (reference sequence). The DNA of the CDR3 is TGTGCCTGGGGGACTGGGGACACCGGGGAGCTGTTTTTT. Translation: CAWGTGDTGELFF.

This clone was picked up a small number of times. The chain uses TRBV7-8 and TRBJ2-7; 8 bases fit TRBD2. The length of the CDR3 is 17 residues. With V trimmed by 2 bases and J by 2 bases, 11 bases remained unmatched. Germline loops: CDR1 SGHVS, CDR2 FQNEAQ. CDR3 sequence (DNA): TGTGCCAGCAGCTTACGAGGGGTCGGAGCGGGGGCCTACGAGCAGTACTTC. This codes for CASSLRGVGAGAYEQYF.

The chain couples TRBV4-3 to TRBJ2-5; D is ambiguous. The germline V gene encodes CDR1 LGHNA and CDR2 YSLEER. The V and J ends lost 1 base and 5 bases respectively, with 11 bases between them. The CDR3 consists of 14 residues. DNA of the CDR3: TGCGCCAGCAGCCAAGTTGCTAGGGCCGAGACCCAGTACTTC. Amino acids: CASSQVARAETQYF.

This chain links TRBV29-1 with TRBJ2-1; D might be TRBD1 or TRBD2, each matching 5 bases. CDR3 length: 14 residues. The V and J ends lost 5 bases and 8 bases respectively, with 19 bases between them. Germline V gene lookup returns CDR1 SQVTM and CDR2 ANQGSEA. CDR3 loop: CSVRDGRAGYEQFF. CDR3 nucleotide sequence: TGCAGCGTTCGGGACGGACGGGCGGGTTATGAGCAGTTCTTC.

Within the sample, this clone is medium-sized (0.01 to 0.1%). This rearrangement joins TRBV14 to TRBJ1-1; D remains unclear. V was pared by 1 base and J by 2 bases, with 8 bases between. There are 14 residues in the CDR3. From germline, CDR1 is SGHDN and CDR2 FVKESK. The CDR3 bases are TGTGCCAGCAGCCAAGGGCTCCGTAACACTGAAGCTTTCTTT. It encodes CASSQGLRNTEAFF.

This clone was observed a single time. The chain recombines TRBV19 with TRBJ1-1; TRBD1 might be the D (6 bases). Germline CDR1 and CDR2: LNHDA and SQIVND (reference sequence). V dropped 4 bases and J dropped 5 bases, with 17 bases sitting between them. The CDR3 sequence is 15 residues long. The CDR3 loop reads CASSTGATVGTEAFF. The CDR3 bases are TGTGCCAGTAGTACAGGGGCTACGGTAGGGACTGAAGCTTTCTTT.

This rearrangement joins TRBV10-3 to TRBJ2-5; 7 bases map to TRBD1. Trimming at V came to 11 bases and at J to 2 bases, leaving 8 bases not matched to a gene. The CDR3 length is 13 residues. Germline values: CDR1 ENHRY, CDR2 SYGVKD. CDR3 nucleotide sequence: TGTGCCTCTGCACAGGGGTATCAAGAGACCCAGTACTTC. Residues: CASAQGYQETQYF.

The chain combines TRBV5-6 with TRBJ2-3, with 7 bases matching TRBD1. Germline CDR1 and CDR2: SGHDT and YYEEEE. V shed 2 bases, J shed 8 bases, and the junction held 11 bases outside the gene matches. There are 15 residues in the CDR3. The CDR3 coding sequence is TGTGCCAGCAGCTTTGGACAGGTGTTACGAGGTACGCAGTATTTT. Translation gives CASSFGQVLRGTQYF. The whole variable domain, remainder taken from reference TRBV5-6 and TRBJ2-3, is DAGVTQSPTHLIKTRGQQVTLRCSPKSGHDTVSWYQQALGQGPQFIFQYYEEEERQRGNFPDRFSGHQFPNYSSELNVNALLLGDSALYLCASSFGQVLRGTQYFGPGTRLTVL.

The chain recombines TRBV11-2 with TRBJ1-2, with D unclear. Germline V gives CDR1 SGHAT, CDR2 FQNNGV. The CDR3 has 13 amino acids. V lost 1 base and J lost 8, with 11 bases in between. For the CDR3, the DNA is TGTGCCAGCAGCTTAGGATGGCAAGACGGCTACACCTTC. It codes for CASSLGWQDGYTF.

The V gene is TRBV4-3, the J gene TRBJ1-2; TRBD1 agrees at 8 bases. This CDR3 contains 15 residues. Per the germline V gene, CDR1 is LGHNA and CDR2 is YSLEER. With V trimmed by 3 bases and J by 3 bases, 6 bases remained unmatched. The CDR3 sequence: CASSQVDRVDYGYTF. The CDR3 nucleotides are TGCGCCAGCAGCCAGGTGGACAGGGTTGACTATGGCTACACCTTC.

The V gene is TRBV9, the J gene TRBJ2-2, with 11 bases that match TRBD1. The CDR3 has 16 amino acids. Germline-derived CDR1 and CDR2 are SGDLS and YYNGEE. Trimming cost V 4 bases and J 5 bases; bases outside gene matches: 7. CDR3 residues: CASSPKGTGGTGELFF. The CDR3 DNA follows: TGTGCCAGCAGCCCCAAGGGGACAGGGGGTACCGGGGAGCTGTTTTTT.

This clone was seen a handful of times. The V call is TRBV21-1, the J call TRBJ2-5; the table assigns TRBD2, which was not confirmed against the DNA. TRBV21-1 is designated a pseudogene. The CDR3 covers 16 residues. CDR3 loop: CASDYGELAGRETQYF. CDR3 nucleotide sequence: TGTGCCAGTGACTACGGGGAACTAGCGGGTCGAGAGACCCAGTACTTC.

The V call is TRBV28, the J call TRBJ1-1, with TRBD1 matching over 7 bases. Looked up from germline, CDR1 is MDHEN and CDR2 is SYDVKM. The CDR3 has 14 amino acids. The ends lost 5 bases at V and 1 base at J; junction bases unmatched: 4. In DNA form, the CDR3 reads TGTGCCAGCAGTCCGGGGGACAGGAACACTGAAGCTTTCTTT. Translating gives CASSPGDRNTEAFF.

This sequence joins TRBV15 and TRBJ2-7; possible D gene TRBD1, 6 bases. Trimming left V 2 bases short and J 5 bases short, with 22 bases between. The CDR3 length is 17 residues. The germline V gene has CDR1 LNHNV and CDR2 YYDKDF (reference sequence). The CDR3 coding sequence is TGTGCCACCAGCAGAAGTGGGAACAGGGTGGGGTCCCACGAGCAGTACTTC. Encoded protein: CATSRSGNRVGSHEQYF.

The J gene is TRBJ2-7, the V gene TRBV6-5; D is unclear. CDR1 and CDR2 (germline): MNHEY, SVGAGI. The CDR3 runs to 15 residues. Trimming pared 6 bases from V and 0 bases from J, leaving 15 bases between. The CDR3 loop is CASSPADTSSYEQYF. In DNA form, the CDR3 reads TGTGCCAGCAGCCCCGCCGACACGAGCTCCTACGAGCAGTACTTC.

The chain links TRBV29-1 to TRBJ1-4, with 8 bases matching TRBD1. The CDR3 consists of 15 residues. J lost 7 bases, V lost 6 bases, and 13 bases had no gene match. The V gene's germline CDR1 is SQVTM and CDR2 ANQGSEA. The CDR3: CSVARTGSTGEKLFF. CDR3 DNA: TGCAGCGTAGCCCGGACAGGGTCCACGGGTGAAAAACTGTTTTTT.

The J gene is TRBJ1-4, the V gene TRBV30; the D is unclear. The CDR3 covers 13 residues. The V gene's germline CDR1 is GTSNPN and CDR2 SVGIG (reference sequence). V shed 5 bases and J shed 0 bases, with 7 bases lying between them. CDR3 loop: CAWHNTTNEKLFF. The CDR3 bases are TGTGCCTGGCATAATACAACTAATGAAAAACTGTTTTTT.

This chain links TRBV2 with TRBJ1-4; 7 bases match TRBD1. This CDR3 spans 14 amino acids. Trimming at V came to 3 bases and at J to 5 bases, leaving 3 bases not matched to a gene. Germline-derived CDR1 and CDR2 are SNHLY and FYNNEI. DNA for the CDR3: TGTGCCAGCAGTGATATACAGGGGAATGAAAAACTGTTTTTT. Translated: CASSDIQGNEKLFF.

The rearrangement links TRBV5-1 to TRBJ2-2; TRBD2 matches at 7 bases. CDR1 SGHRS and CDR2 YFSETQ come from the germline V gene. After removal of 1 base from V and 2 bases from J, the junction contained 5 bases not matched to a gene. The CDR3 extends over 16 amino acids. CDR3 bases: TGCGCCAGCAGCTTGCTGGCGGGGGACAACACCGGGGAGCTGTTTTTT. Its protein product is CASSLLAGDNTGELFF. The full variable domain, its missing parts supplied by reference TRBV5-1 and TRBJ2-2, is KAGVTQTPRYLIKTRGQQVTLSCSPISGHRSVSWYQQTPGQGLQFLFEYFSETQRNKGNFPGRFSGRQFSNSRSEMNVSTLELGDSALYLCASSLLAGDNTGELFFGEGSRLTVL.

As concerns this clone: One junction end disagrees with the germline gene, perhaps due to a read error. The chain combines TRBV2 with TRBJ2-7; D not certain. CDR3 length: 12 amino acids. Germline values: CDR1 SNHLY, CDR2 FYNNEI. The CDR3 DNA sequence: TGTGCCAGCAGGGAAGGATTGTACGAGCAGTACTTC. It encodes CASREGLYEQYF.